This passage covers 16 T cell receptor beta chains from one sample sequenced in a study of shared clonotypes between healthy human individuals. Generated by immunoSEQ multiplex PCR, the TCRdb table keeps only in-frame clones and is missing some. Here the sample spans 600,000 to 750,000 clones, 55% to 75% being singletons. Sequenced sample: memory CD4+ T cells sorted from blood. Subset given: CD45RA-negative fraction. The receptors stem from a woman aged 25 to 39 in good health.

The DNA for the CDR3 is TGCAGCGTTGAATCCCCCAACGAGGTGGATACGCAGTATTTT. This translates into CSVESPNEVDTQYF. V and J are TRBV29-1 and TRBJ2-3, with D unclear. This CDR3 is built from 14 residues. The V gene lost 2 bases and the J gene lost 6 bases, with 15 bases spanning the gap. From germline, CDR1 is SQVTM and CDR2 ANQGSEA.

This clone was counted only a few times. V is TRBV6-1 and J is TRBJ1-1; 7 bases match TRBD1. The CDR3 consists of 15 residues. The ends lost 6 bases at V and 0 bases at J; junction bases unmatched: 7. Germline CDR1 reads MNHNS; CDR2 reads SASEGT. The CDR3 protein is CASRGRQGMNTEAFF. CDR3 DNA sequence: TGTGCCAGCAGGGGGAGACAGGGCATGAACACTGAAGCTTTCTTT.

The chain links TRBV7-8 to TRBJ1-5, with 9 positions matching TRBD1. Germline trimming cut 4 bases from V and 4 bases from J; bases unmatched to any gene: 5. Germline V lookup: CDR1 SGHVS, CDR2 FQNEAQ. This CDR3 region has 15 residues. This chain's CDR3 is CASSSRQGGNQPQHF. The CDR3 coding sequence is TGTGCCAGCAGCTCCCGACAGGGGGGAAATCAGCCCCAGCATTTT.

The CDR3 bases are TGTGCCACCAGCAGAGCCGGGGCTAATGAAAAACTGTTTTTT. It is translated as CATSRAGANEKLFF. The chain combines TRBV15 with TRBJ1-4, with unresolved D. CDR1 is LNHNV, CDR2 YYDKDF, per germline (reference sequence). V lost 1 base and J lost 3, with 6 bases in between. This CDR3 comprises 14 residues.

This clone showed up just a few times. Other DNA sequences of this sample code for an identical CDR3. This chain joins TRBV5-1 and TRBJ2-2; D call uncertain. The CDR3 length is 14 residues. V was shortened by 0 bases and J by 7 bases, with 10 bases between the two germline ends. In germline, CDR1 is SGHRS, CDR2 YFSETQ. Here the CDR3 reads CASSLATASGELFF. CDR3 sequence (DNA): TGCGCCAGCAGCTTGGCCACGGCAAGCGGGGAGCTGTTTTTT.

In its sample, this clone was seen a few times. This rearrangement joins TRBV5-1 to TRBJ1-5; D is unclear. V was clipped by 0 bases and J by 6 bases, with 10 bases between them. This CDR3 is 14 amino acids long. Germline V lookup: CDR1 SGHRS, CDR2 YFSETQ. DNA for the CDR3: TGCGCCAGCAGCTTGGAGGGAGGTGCTCAGCCCCAGCATTTT. Its translation: CASSLEGGAQPQHF. Full variable domain (outside the CDR3, taken from reference TRBV5-1 and TRBJ1-5): KAGVTQTPRYLIKTRGQQVTLSCSPISGHRSVSWYQQTPGQGLQFLFEYFSETQRNKGNFPGRFSGRQFSNSRSEMNVSTLELGDSALYLCASSLEGGAQPQHFGDGTRLSIL.

The chain has TRBV29-1 and TRBJ2-1; 8 bases align to TRBD1. After removal of 8 bases from V and 13 bases from J, the junction contained 4 bases not matched to a gene. Germline V CDR1 and CDR2: SQVTM, ANQGSEA. This CDR3 comprises 9 residues. As DNA, the CDR3 is TGCAGCACAGGACAGGGTCAGTTCTTC. Translation: CSTGQGQFF.

The chain combines TRBV6-1 with TRBJ1-2, with D maybe TRBD1 (6 bases). This CDR3 contains 15 residues. CDR1 and CDR2 from the germline V gene are MNHNS and SASEGT. V shed 3 bases and J shed 5 bases, with 16 bases lying between them. CDR3 coding DNA: TGTGCCAGCAGTGAGTCTGGGGGCGTTCGATATGGCTACACCTTC. Its translation is CASSESGGVRYGYTF.

The sample holds many counts of this clone. CDR3 in DNA: TGTGCCACCCTCCCAGGCACTAGACAGAATCAGCCCCAGCATTTT. Protein sequence: CATLPGTRQNQPQHF. The chain has TRBV28 and TRBJ1-5, with D perhaps matching TRBD1 (5 bases). The CDR3 length is 15 residues. CDR1 is MDHEN, CDR2 SYDVKM, per germline. V lost 10 bases to trimming and J lost 4 bases, with 20 bases between them.

This clone was recorded only once. The chain links TRBV7-6 to TRBJ1-1; possible D gene TRBD1, 5 bases. With 5 bases removed from V and 4 bases from J, the gap between germline ends came to 20 bases. Germline V lookup: CDR1 SGHVS, CDR2 FNYEAQ. CDR3 length: 16 residues. The CDR3: CASSPLWGGGVTEAFF. The CDR3 DNA sequence: TGTGCCAGCAGCCCCCTTTGGGGCGGGGGGGTCACTGAAGCTTTCTTT.

The V gene is TRBV6-5, the J gene TRBJ2-3; D gene unclear. The V and J ends lost 0 bases and 0 bases respectively, with 7 bases between them. Germline V gene lookup returns CDR1 MNHEY and CDR2 SVGAGI. The CDR3 runs to 15 residues. CDR3 in amino acids: CASSYSRGSTDTQYF. The CDR3 coding sequence is TGTGCCAGCAGTTACTCAAGAGGAAGCACAGATACGCAGTATTTT.

V is TRBV29-1 and J is TRBJ2-7; D is ambiguous. Between the trimmed V and J ends, which lost 6 bases and 3 bases, there was a span of 6 bases. This CDR3 region has 10 residues. Germline lookup yields CDR1 SQVTM and CDR2 ANQGSEA. As DNA, the CDR3 is TGCAGCGTGACTTGCTACGAGCAGTACTTC. This sequence encodes CSVTCYEQYF.

The rearrangement links TRBV6-1 to TRBJ1-5, with D perhaps TRBD1 (6 bases). V shed 7 bases and J shed 6 bases, with 19 bases lying between them. The CDR3 runs to 15 residues. Germline-derived CDR1 and CDR2 are MNHNS and SASEGT. The DNA of the CDR3 is TGTGCCAGCACCAGATTCGGGGACATGAGTCAGCCCCAGCATTTT. It specifies CASTRFGDMSQPQHF.

The chain recombines TRBV5-4 with TRBJ2-1; a possible D gene is TRBD1 (5 bases). The CDR3 contains 13 residues. V shed 4 bases and J shed 7 bases, with 12 bases lying between them. Germline CDR1 is SGHNT and CDR2 is YYREEE (reference sequence). Here the CDR3 reads CASSLQGLNEQFF. Here the CDR3 DNA reads TGTGCCAGCAGCCTCCAGGGTCTGAATGAGCAGTTCTTC.

Only a few counts were recorded for this clone. V and J are TRBV5-1 and TRBJ1-3; a weak D match, TRBD1 (5 bases). V was pared by 6 bases and J by 3 bases, with 16 bases between. Looked up from germline, CDR1 is SGHRS and CDR2 is YFSETQ. The CDR3 has 15 residues. This CDR3 is CASTEGRTDGNTIYF. The CDR3 DNA sequence: TGCGCCAGCACCGAGGGGAGAACGGATGGAAACACCATATATTTT.

This rearrangement joins TRBV9 to TRBJ1-5, with no clear D. The V and J ends lost 2 bases and 3 bases respectively, with 9 bases between them. Germline V CDR1 and CDR2: SGDLS, YYNGEE. This CDR3 region has 14 residues. DNA of the CDR3: TGTGCCAGCAGCGTTGGTCAGGCCAATCAGCCCCAGCATTTT. This gives the protein CASSVGQANQPQHF.